The rows below give T cell receptor beta chains drawn from one sample of a study of CD8 T cells in Susac syndrome. Each CDR3 protein gets one entry after TCRdb re-called the immunoSEQ multiplex PCR reads with MiXCR. The sample consists of around 150,000 distinct CDR3 sequences, more than 85% of them appearing once. Source material: CD8+ T cells from PBMCs. Source of these receptors: a human donor with Susac syndrome. Each CDR3 is given with its conserved first and last residue. Fields, in order: CDR3 protein, CDR3 DNA, clone size, J gene, V gene, D gene. The D gene is left open where the match is weak. Only some rows state a clone size, as once, few, many or a class for expanded clones.

CATQLRGQGEQFF | TGTGCCACCCAGCTTCGGGGACAGGGCGAGCAGTTCTTC | . | TRBJ2-1 | TRBV7-2 | TRBD1
CASSLEVYNEQFF | TGCGCCAGCAGCTTGGAAGTGTACAATGAGCAGTTCTTC | few | TRBJ2-1 | TRBV5-1 | .
CASSPLRASGGEQYF | TGCGCCAGCAGCCCACTCCGGGCCTCCGGGGGCGAGCAGTACTTC | once | TRBJ2-7 | TRBV4-1 | .
CSAQDNMNTEAFF | TGCAGTGCCCAGGACAACATGAACACTGAAGCTTTCTTT | once | TRBJ1-1 | TRBV20-1 | .
CASSIGGSGYTF | TGTGCCAGTAGTATAGGAGGGAGTGGCTACACCTTC | . | TRBJ1-2 | TRBV19 | .
CASSPKGLAGLGNEQFF | TGTGCCAGCTCACCAAAAGGACTAGCGGGCTTGGGTAATGAGCAGTTCTTC | . | TRBJ2-1 | TRBV18 | TRBD2
CASSQGQVKQFF | TGTGCCAGCAGCCAGGGACAGGTAAAGCAGTTCTTC | . | TRBJ2-1 | TRBV13 | TRBD1
CSVARGSPYEQYF | TGCAGCGTCGCAAGAGGGAGCCCTTACGAGCAGTACTTC | . | TRBJ2-7 | TRBV29-1 | .
CASSTTLGDTQYF | TGTGCCAGTAGTACGACGCTCGGGGATACGCAGTATTTT | once | TRBJ2-3 | TRBV19 | .
CASSLGQGIDEAFF | TGCGCCAGCAGCCTGGGACAGGGAATCGATGAAGCTTTCTTT | . | TRBJ1-1 | TRBV5-1 | TRBD1
CASSLALWAYEQYF | TGTGCCAGCAGTTTAGCGCTATGGGCCTACGAGCAGTACTTC | . | TRBJ2-7 | TRBV12-3/TRBV12-4 | .
CASSYSGTSGRSYEQYF | TGTGCCAGCAGCTATTCCGGGACTAGCGGGAGATCCTACGAGCAGTACTTC | . | TRBJ2-7 | TRBV13 | TRBD2
CSARDLASGVGELFF | TGCAGTGCTAGAGATCTGGCTAGCGGGGTCGGGGAGCTGTTTTTT | . | TRBJ2-2 | TRBV20-1 | TRBD2
CASSFGFQETQYF | TGTGCCAGCAGTTTCGGTTTCCAAGAGACCCAGTACTTC | . | TRBJ2-5 | TRBV12-3/TRBV12-4 | .
CASSLEGTEYNEQFF | TGCGCCAGCAGCTTGGAGGGGACAGAGTACAATGAGCAGTTCTTC | . | TRBJ2-1 | TRBV5-1 | TRBD1
CSVGTSPRGLTDTQYF | TGCAGCGTTGGGACTAGCCCGAGGGGCCTCACAGATACGCAGTATTTT | . | TRBJ2-3 | TRBV29-1 | TRBD2
CASSVNEDEQFF | TGTGCCAGCAGCGTAAACGAGGATGAGCAGTTCTTC | . | TRBJ2-1 | TRBV9 | .
CSAPADHPGAEAFF | TGCAGTGCGCCCGCGGACCACCCTGGGGCTGAAGCTTTCTTT | . | TRBJ1-1 | TRBV20-1 | .
CASSVGPTQRTF | TGTGCCAGCAGCGTAGGTCCGACCCAGAGAACCTTC | once | TRBJ1-2 | TRBV9 | .
CASSLVPGTTYEQYF | TGTGCCAGCAGCTTAGTTCCGGGGACGACCTACGAGCAGTACTTC | once | TRBJ2-7 | TRBV11-2 | .
CSARDLAGHYNEQFF | TGCAGTGCTAGAGATCTAGCGGGACACTACAATGAGCAGTTCTTC | . | TRBJ2-1 | TRBV20-1 | TRBD2
CASSLVGSDTEAFF | TGTGCCAGCAGCTTGGTGGGTTCTGACACTGAAGCTTTCTTT | . | TRBJ1-1 | TRBV5-6 | .
CASSSRPNTGELFF | TGTGCCAGCAGTTCCCGACCGAACACCGGGGAGCTGTTTTTT | . | TRBJ2-2 | TRBV28 | .
CSVGTSGTYEQYF | TGCAGTGTTGGGACTAGCGGCACCTACGAGCAGTACTTC | . | TRBJ2-7 | TRBV20-1 | TRBD2
CASRAGTGFLFF | TGTGCCAGCAGGGCCGGGACAGGGTTTCTGTTTTTT | . | TRBJ1-4 | TRBV12-3/TRBV12-4 | TRBD1
CAKTTLETQYF | TGTGCCAAGACGACGTTGGAGACCCAGTACTTC | . | TRBJ2-5 | TRBV21-1 | .
CASTPRATNSYNEQFF | TGTGCCAGTACCCCTCGAGCGACAAACTCCTACAATGAGCAGTTCTTC | once | TRBJ2-1 | TRBV7-6 | .
CAASQGSGTEAFF | TGTGCCGCATCACAGGGATCGGGAACTGAAGCTTTCTTT | . | TRBJ1-1 | TRBV30 | .
CASSTESGQVETQYF | TGTGCCAGCAGCACTGAGTCGGGACAGGTGGAGACCCAGTACTTC | . | TRBJ2-5 | TRBV27 | TRBD1
CASSLTGFLEQYF | TGTGCCAGCAGTTTGACCGGGTTCCTCGAGCAGTACTTC | . | TRBJ2-7 | TRBV12-3/TRBV12-4 | .
CASSLRPYSSEAFF | TGTGCCAGCAGTCTCCGCCCGTACTCCTCTGAAGCTTTCTTT | once | TRBJ1-1 | TRBV27 | .
CASSQEEGQKTQYF | TGTGCCAGCAGCCAAGAGGAGGGCCAAAAGACCCAGTACTTC | . | TRBJ2-5 | TRBV4-2 | .
CAISVGLASEQFF | TGTGCCATCAGCGTAGGACTAGCTAGTGAGCAGTTCTTC | . | TRBJ2-1 | TRBV10-3 | TRBD2
CASSQLSSGNTIYF | TGTGCCAGCAGCCAGCTATCCTCTGGAAACACCATATATTTT | . | TRBJ1-3 | TRBV3-1 | .
CASSGAITLNTGELFF | TGTGCCAGCAGCGGAGCGATTACGCTTAACACCGGGGAGCTGTTTTTT | . | TRBJ2-2 | TRBV9 | .
CASEPDIPNTGELFF | TGTGCTAGCGAGCCGGACATTCCGAACACCGGGGAGCTGTTTTTT | . | TRBJ2-2 | TRBV12-5 | .
CASSLDRSYGYTF | TGCGCCAGCAGCCTCGACAGGAGCTATGGCTACACCTTC | . | TRBJ1-2 | TRBV4-1 | .